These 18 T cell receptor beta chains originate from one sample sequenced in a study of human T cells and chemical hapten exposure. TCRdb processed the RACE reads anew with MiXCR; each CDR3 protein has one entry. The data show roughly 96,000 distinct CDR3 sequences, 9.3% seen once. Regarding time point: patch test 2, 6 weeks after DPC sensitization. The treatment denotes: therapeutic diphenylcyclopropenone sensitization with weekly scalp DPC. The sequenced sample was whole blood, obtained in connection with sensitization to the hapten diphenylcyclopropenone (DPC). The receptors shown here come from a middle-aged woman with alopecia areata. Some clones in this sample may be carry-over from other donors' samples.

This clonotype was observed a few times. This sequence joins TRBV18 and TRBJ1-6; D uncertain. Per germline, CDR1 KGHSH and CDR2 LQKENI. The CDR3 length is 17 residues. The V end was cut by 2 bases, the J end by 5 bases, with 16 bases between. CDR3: CASSPNRPGSDNSPLHF. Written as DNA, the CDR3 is TGTGCCAGCTCACCAAACCGTCCCGGGAGCGATAATTCACCCCTCCACTTT.

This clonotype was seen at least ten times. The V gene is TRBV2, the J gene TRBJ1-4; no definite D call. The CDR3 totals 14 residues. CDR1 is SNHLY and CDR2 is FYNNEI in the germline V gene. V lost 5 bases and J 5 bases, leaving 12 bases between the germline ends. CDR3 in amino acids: CASSTRDGNEKLFF. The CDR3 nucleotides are TGTGCCAGCAGTACAAGGGATGGAAATGAAAAACTGTTTTTT.

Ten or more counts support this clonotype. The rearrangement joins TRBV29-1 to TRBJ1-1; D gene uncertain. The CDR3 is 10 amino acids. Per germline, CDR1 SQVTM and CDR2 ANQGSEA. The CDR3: CSVANTEAFF. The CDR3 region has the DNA TGCAGTGTAGCGAACACTGAAGCTTTCTTT.

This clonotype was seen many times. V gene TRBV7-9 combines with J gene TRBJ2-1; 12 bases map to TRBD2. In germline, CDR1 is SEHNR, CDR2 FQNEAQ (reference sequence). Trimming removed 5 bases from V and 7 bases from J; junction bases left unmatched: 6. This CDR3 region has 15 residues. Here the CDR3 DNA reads TGTGCCAGCAGCATGCTAGCGGGAGGGCCGAATGAGCAGTTCTTC. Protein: CASSMLAGGPNEQFF.

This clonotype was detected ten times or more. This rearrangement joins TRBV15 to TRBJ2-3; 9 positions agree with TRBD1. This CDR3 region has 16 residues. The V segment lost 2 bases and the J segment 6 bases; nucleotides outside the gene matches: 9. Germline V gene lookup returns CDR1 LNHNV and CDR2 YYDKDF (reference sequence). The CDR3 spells CATSRLNTDRGDTQYF. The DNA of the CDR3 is TGTGCCACCAGCAGACTAAATACGGACAGGGGCGATACGCAGTATTTT.

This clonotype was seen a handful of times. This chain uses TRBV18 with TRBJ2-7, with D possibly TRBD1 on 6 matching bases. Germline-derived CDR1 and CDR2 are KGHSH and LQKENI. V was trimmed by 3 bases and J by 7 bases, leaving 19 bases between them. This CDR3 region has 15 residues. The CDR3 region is CASSPGTQGVGEQYF. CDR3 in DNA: TGTGCCAGCTCACCCGGGACACAGGGCGTGGGGGAGCAGTACTTC.

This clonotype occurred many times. CDR3 loop: CASSDGYNEKLFF. In DNA, the CDR3 is TGTGCCAGCAGTGACGGTTATAATGAAAAACTGTTTTTT. This chain links TRBV2 with TRBJ1-4; D not resolved. This CDR3 contains 13 residues. Trimming shortened V by 3 bases and J by 4 bases, and 6 bases separated the two germline ends. The germline V gene has CDR1 SNHLY and CDR2 FYNNEI.

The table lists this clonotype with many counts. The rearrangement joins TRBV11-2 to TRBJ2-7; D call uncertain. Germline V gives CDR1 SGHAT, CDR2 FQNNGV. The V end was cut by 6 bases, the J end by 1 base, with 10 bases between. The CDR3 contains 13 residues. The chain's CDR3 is CASSLSPSYEQYF. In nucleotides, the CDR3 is TGTGCCAGCAGTCTAAGCCCTTCCTACGAGCAGTACTTC.

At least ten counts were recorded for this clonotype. The chain's CDR3 is CSVGRMTEAFF. CDR3 in DNA: TGCAGCGTTGGGAGAATGACTGAAGCTTTCTTT. V gene TRBV29-1 combines with J gene TRBJ1-1, with D hard to call. The CDR3 loop spans 11 amino acids. The germline gives CDR1 SQVTM, CDR2 ANQGSEA. Trimming took off 4 bases at V and 5 bases at J, with 8 bases between the two ends.

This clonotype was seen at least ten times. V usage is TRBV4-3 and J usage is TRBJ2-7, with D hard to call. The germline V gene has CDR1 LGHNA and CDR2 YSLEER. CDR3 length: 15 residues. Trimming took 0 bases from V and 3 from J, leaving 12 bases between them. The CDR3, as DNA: TGCGCCAGCAGCCAAGACCGGCAGCTATTCTACGAGCAGTACTTC. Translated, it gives CASSQDRQLFYEQYF.

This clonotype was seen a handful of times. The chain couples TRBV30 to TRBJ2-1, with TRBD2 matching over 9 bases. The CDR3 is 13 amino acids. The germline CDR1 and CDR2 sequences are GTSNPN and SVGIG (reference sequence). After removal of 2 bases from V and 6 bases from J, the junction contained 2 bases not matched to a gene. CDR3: CAWSLGLANEQFF. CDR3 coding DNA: TGTGCCTGGAGTCTGGGACTAGCCAATGAGCAGTTCTTC.

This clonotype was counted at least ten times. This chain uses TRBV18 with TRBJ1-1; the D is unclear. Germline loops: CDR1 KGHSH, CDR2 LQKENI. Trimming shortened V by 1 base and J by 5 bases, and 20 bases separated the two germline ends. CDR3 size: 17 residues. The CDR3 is CASSPQVVGGSGTEAFF. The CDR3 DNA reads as TGTGCCAGCTCACCACAAGTTGTAGGAGGATCCGGGACTGAAGCTTTCTTT.

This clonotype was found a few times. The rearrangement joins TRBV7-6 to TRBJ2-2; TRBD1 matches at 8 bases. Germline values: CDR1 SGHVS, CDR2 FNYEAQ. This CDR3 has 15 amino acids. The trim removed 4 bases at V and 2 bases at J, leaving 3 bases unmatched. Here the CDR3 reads CASSSTGVNTGELFF. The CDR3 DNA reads TGTGCCAGCAGCTCGACAGGGGTCAACACCGGGGAGCTGTTTTTT.

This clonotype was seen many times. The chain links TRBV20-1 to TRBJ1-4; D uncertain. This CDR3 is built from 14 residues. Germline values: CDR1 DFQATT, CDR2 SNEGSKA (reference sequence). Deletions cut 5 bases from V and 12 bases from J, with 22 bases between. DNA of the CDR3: TGCAGTGCTCAACCCCCGGCCGTCCCTGGGGAACTGTTTTTT. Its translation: CSAQPPAVPGELFF.

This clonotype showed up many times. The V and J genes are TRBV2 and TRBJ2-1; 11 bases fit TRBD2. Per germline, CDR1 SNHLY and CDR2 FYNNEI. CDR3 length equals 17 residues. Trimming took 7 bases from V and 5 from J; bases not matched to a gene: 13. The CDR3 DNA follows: TGTGCCAGCATATGGCTAGCGGGAGGTCCTTTTAACAATGAGCAGTTCTTC. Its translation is CASIWLAGGPFNNEQFF.

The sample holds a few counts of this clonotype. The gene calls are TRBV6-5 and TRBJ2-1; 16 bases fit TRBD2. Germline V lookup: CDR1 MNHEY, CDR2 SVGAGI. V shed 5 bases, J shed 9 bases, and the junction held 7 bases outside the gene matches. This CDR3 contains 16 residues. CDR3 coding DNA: TGTGCCAGCAGTCGTCCGGGACTAGCGGGAGGGGTTGAGCAGTTCTTC. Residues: CASSRPGLAGGVEQFF.

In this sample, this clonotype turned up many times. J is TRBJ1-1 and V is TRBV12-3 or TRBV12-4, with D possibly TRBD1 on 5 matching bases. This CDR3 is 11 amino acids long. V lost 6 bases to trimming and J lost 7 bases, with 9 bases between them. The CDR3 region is CASRVQVEAFF. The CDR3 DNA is TGTGCCAGCAGGGTACAGGTTGAAGCTTTCTTT.

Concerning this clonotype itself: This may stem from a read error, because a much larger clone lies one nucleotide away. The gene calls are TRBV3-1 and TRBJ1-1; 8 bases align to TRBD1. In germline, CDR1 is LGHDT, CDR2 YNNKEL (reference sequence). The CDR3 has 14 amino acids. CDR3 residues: CTSSRAGQARSAFF. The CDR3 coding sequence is TGTACCAGCAGCCGCGCGGGACAGGCCCGCTCAGCTTTCTTT.